Listed below are T cell receptor beta chains from one sample, sequenced in a study of OX40 agonist ivuxolimab in advanced cancers. The table came from immunoSEQ multiplex PCR; TCRdb's copy has only in-frame clones and leaves some out. The data contain 15,000 to 20,000 clones, over 75% of them singletons. Sequenced material: CD4+ or CD8+ T cells sorted from blood, taken in a trial of the OX40 agonist ivuxolimab. The receptors shown here come from an adult with an advanced solid tumor such as melanoma, head and neck, liver or kidney cancer. The CDR3 runs from the conserved cysteine through the conserved F or W. The order of the fields is V gene, J gene, clone size, D gene, CDR3 protein, CDR3 DNA. D genes are given only for firm matches. Expanded clones get a size class; other rows say once, few or many, or leave the size out.

TRBV4-3	TRBJ2-2	NA	NA	CASSQDSYTGELFF	TGCGCCAGCAGCCAAGACTCTTACACCGGGGAGCTGTTTTTT
TRBV27	TRBJ2-7	NA	NA	CASSSPSYEQYF	TGTGCCAGCAGTTCCCCAAGCTACGAGCAGTACTTC
TRBV28	TRBJ2-7	large	TRBD2	CASRVTSGRSYEQYF	TGTGCCAGCAGAGTCACTAGCGGGAGGTCCTACGAGCAGTACTTC
TRBV29-1	TRBJ2-5	NA	NA	CSVDSLASTETQYF	TGCAGCGTTGACTCGCTGGCGTCCACGGAGACCCAGTACTTC
TRBV7-2	TRBJ2-3	NA	TRBD2	CASSLASGRAYLNTDTQYF	TGTGCCAGCAGCTTAGCTAGCGGGAGGGCCTATCTCAACACAGATACGCAGTATTTT
TRBV14	TRBJ2-3	NA	TRBD2	CASSQEPSGRADTQYF	TGTGCCAGCAGCCAAGAGCCCAGCGGGAGAGCAGATACGCAGTATTTT
TRBV7-8	TRBJ2-5	once	NA	CASTDVATGVYQETQYF	TGTGCCAGCACCGATGTTGCGACAGGAGTGTACCAAGAGACCCAGTACTTC
TRBV9	TRBJ1-6	once	TRBD1	CASTQGGSYNSPLHF	TGTGCCAGCACCCAGGGGGGGTCCTATAATTCACCCCTCCACTTT
TRBV7-2	TRBJ1-3	NA	NA	CASSLGAGPGNTIYF	TGTGCCAGCAGCTTGGGGGCAGGGCCTGGAAACACCATATATTTT
TRBV28	TRBJ2-1	NA	NA	CASCPIVRSYNEQFF	TGTGCCAGCTGCCCCATCGTTCGCTCCTACAATGAGCAGTTCTTC
TRBV29-1	TRBJ2-7	NA	NA	CSAIGLAEGAGEQYF	TGCAGCGCCATCGGACTAGCAGAGGGGGCAGGCGAGCAGTACTTC
TRBV4-3	TRBJ2-7	NA	NA	CASSQQDGFYEQYF	TGCGCCAGCAGTCAACAGGACGGATTCTACGAGCAGTACTTC